These 5 T cell receptor beta chains were all obtained from the same sample, sequenced in a study of CD8 T cells in Susac syndrome. cDNA came from 0.5 to 1 ug RNA primed by random hexamers. A single record per CDR3 protein comes from TCRdb applying MiXCR to the immunoSEQ multiplex PCR reads. Of roughly 200,000 distinct CDR3 sequences listed, 93% were seen once; the top ten hold around 0.1%. Sequenced sample: CD4+ T cells from PBMCs. These receptors all stem from a human donor in good health.

The chain combines TRBV12-3 or TRBV12-4 with TRBJ1-4; D may be TRBD1 (5 bases). V lost 5 bases and J lost 8, with 12 bases in between. The CDR3 length is 13 residues. CDR3 coding DNA: TGTGCCAGCAGTATCGCGGGGACCGAAAAACTGTTTTTT. Its translation is CASSIAGTEKLFF.

This chain joins TRBV25-1 and TRBJ2-2; D gene uncertain. V was pared by 2 bases and J by 6 bases, with 10 bases between. This CDR3 has 14 residues. The V gene's germline CDR1 is MGHDK and CDR2 SYGVNS. This CDR3 reads CASSESITAGELFF. CDR3 in DNA: TGTGCCAGCAGTGAAAGTATTACGGCCGGGGAGCTGTTTTTT.

The chain joins TRBV7-3 to TRBJ2-3; weak D call: TRBD2 (6 bases). CDR3 length equals 15 residues. Germline V gene data show CDR1 as SGHTA and CDR2 as FQGTGA. V lost 3 bases to trimming and J lost 2 bases, with 12 bases between them. The CDR3 nucleotides read TGTGCCAGCAGCTTGGCGGGGTCTACCACAGATACGCAGTATTTT. Encoded protein: CASSLAGSTTDTQYF.

The chain joins TRBV14 to TRBJ2-7; 11 bases map to TRBD2. V gave up 1 base and J gave up 6 bases; unmatched junction bases: 5. The CDR3 is 15 amino acids. The germline V gene encodes CDR1 SGHDN and CDR2 FVKESK. The CDR3 bases are TGTGCCAGCAGCCAAGCTCTAGCGGGGGGCCTCGAGCAGTACTTC. Its protein product is CASSQALAGGLEQYF.

The chain recombines TRBV5-6 with TRBJ2-1; D perhaps matches TRBD2 (6 bases). The CDR3 is made up of 16 amino acids. Germline V CDR1 and CDR2: SGHDT, YYEEEE. V was clipped by 1 base and J by 4 bases, with 15 bases between them. In nucleotides, the CDR3 is TGTGCCAGCAGCTTGCGTGTCCTAGCGCAGTACAATGAGCAGTTCTTC. Encoded protein: CASSLRVLAQYNEQFF.